This T cell receptor (beta chain) was sequenced in a study of OX40 agonist ivuxolimab in advanced cancers. Whole-study context: Ivuxolimab is an agonistic anti-OX40 (CD134) antibody, and patients were treated with it. Dose-escalation patients were diagnosed with hepatocellular carcinoma, melanoma, renal cell cancer or head and neck cancer. A mean age of approximately 58 years, range roughly 23 to 85, was recorded, and about 83% were male. Overall study findings and caveats: At doses 0.1 to 3.0 mg/kg, CD4+ and CD8+ clones expanded.

Comments on this clone: The antigen is undetermined.

Losses at the gene ends were 6 bases for V and 6 bases for J; bases not matched to a gene: 14. The CDR3 runs 16 residues. CDR1 is KGHSH and CDR2 is LQKENI in the germline V gene. The repertoire was sequenced with immunoSEQ multiplex PCR; TCRdb's copy has only in-frame clones and lacks some. The sample records tens of thousands of clones, roughly 84% being singletons. Sequences were derived from CD4+ or CD8+ T cells sorted from blood, sampled in a trial of the OX40 agonist ivuxolimab. The clonotype comes from an adult with an advanced solid tumor such as melanoma, head and neck, liver or kidney cancer. The chain combines TRBV18 with TRBJ1-2, with TRBD1 matching over 9 bases. CDR3 loop: CASSEGQGGVGDGYTF. CDR3 bases: TGTGCCAGCTCGGAGGGACAGGGAGGAGTAGGCGATGGCTACACCTTC.